This T cell receptor beta chain was observed in a study of OX40 agonist ivuxolimab in advanced cancers. Study background: Cohort: 65% to 90% men, mean age roughly 60, aged roughly 23 to 79. Findings and limits, study-wide: Expanded peripheral T cells had an undetermined antigen specificity.

Profiling relied on immunoSEQ multiplex PCR, and the TCRdb table lists in-frame clones only, not all of them. The sample consists of about 32,000 clones, about 93% of them appearing once. Points on this clone: The antigen remains unidentified.

Trimming at V came to 3 bases and at J to 9 bases, leaving 7 bases not matched to a gene. The CDR3 is made up of 13 amino acids. In germline, CDR1 is MNHEY, CDR2 SVGAGI. This sequence joins TRBV6-5 and TRBJ1-2, with TRBD1 matching 7 bases. This TCR was recovered from an adult with an advanced solid tumor such as melanoma, head and neck, liver or kidney cancer. This material consisted of CD4+ or CD8+ T cells sorted from blood, taken in a trial of the OX40 agonist ivuxolimab. The CDR3 spells CASSYSTGERYTF. The CDR3, as DNA: TGTGCCAGCAGTTATTCCACAGGGGAGCGCTACACCTTC.